Presented here are 28 T cell receptor beta chains from one specimen sequenced in a study of graft-versus-host responses after intestinal transplantation. Generated by immunoSEQ multiplex PCR, the TCRdb table keeps only in-frame clones and is missing some. The table includes more than 65,000 clones, nearly 85% detected once. Antigens of these TCRs are unknown. Sample: unstimulated CD4+ T cells sorted from spleen or lymph node cells, taken before transplant. The source of these receptors is a human donor who was the organ donor for an intestinal transplant.

The gene calls are TRBV5-8 and TRBJ2-2, with 9 nucleotides matching TRBD2. Germline V gives CDR1 SGHTS, CDR2 YDEGEE. CDR3 size: 13 residues. V lost 5 bases, J lost 7 bases, and 3 bases stayed unmatched. In nucleotides, the CDR3 is TGTGCCAGCAGGGGGACTAGCTACGGGGAGCTGTTTTTT. Encoded protein: CASRGTSYGELFF.

J is TRBJ1-6 and V is TRBV6-6, with 9 bases lining up with TRBD1. The CDR3 totals 14 residues. J gave up 8 bases and V 7 bases, and 6 bases lay outside the gene matches. Germline lookup yields CDR1 MNHNY and CDR2 SVGAGI (reference sequence). CDR3 loop: CASKSGQGYSPLHF. The CDR3 DNA follows: TGTGCCAGCAAGTCCGGACAGGGGTATTCACCCCTCCACTTT.

There are a few counts of this clone. Here the CDR3 reads CASSLSGPNSPLHF. As DNA, the CDR3 is TGTGCCAGCAGCTTAAGCGGGCCCAATTCACCCCTCCACTTT. This chain uses TRBV7-2 with TRBJ1-6; D gene ambiguous. Germline V gives CDR1 SGHTA, CDR2 FQGNSA. Trimming cost V 2 bases and J 7 bases, with 9 bases left between them. This CDR3 is built from 14 residues.

The chain uses TRBV9 and TRBJ2-3; D is ambiguous. Trimming left V 1 base short and J 2 bases short, with 14 bases between. The CDR3 contains 16 residues. Germline V gives CDR1 SGDLS, CDR2 YYNGEE. CDR3 DNA: TGTGCCAGCAGCGTAACACCACGCCAGAACACAGATACGCAGTATTTT. Protein: CASSVTPRQNTDTQYF.

The V gene is TRBV6-6, the J gene TRBJ1-6; 9 bases fit TRBD1. The length of the CDR3 is 15 residues. The V segment lost 7 bases and the J segment 6 bases; nucleotides outside the gene matches: 7. Germline CDR1 MNHNY, CDR2 SVGAGI (reference sequence). The CDR3 nucleotides read TGTGCCAGCAATCGGGACAGGGTCAGTAATTCACCCCTCCACTTT. Translation gives CASNRDRVSNSPLHF.

CDR3: CASRVGGPKNIQYF. CDR3 in DNA: TGTGCCAGTAGGGTTGGCGGGCCCAAAAACATTCAGTACTTC. The rearrangement links TRBV28 to TRBJ2-4, with a possible D match to TRBD2 (5 bases). Trimming pared 9 bases from V and 2 bases from J, leaving 14 bases between. Germline CDR1 is MDHEN and CDR2 is SYDVKM. This CDR3 region has 14 residues.

J is TRBJ2-5 and V is TRBV2; no clear D. CDR3 length equals 10 residues. The germline gives CDR1 SNHLY, CDR2 FYNNEI. The V end was cut by 5 bases, the J end by 7 bases, with 5 bases between. The CDR3 region is CASSSTTQYF. In DNA, the CDR3 is TGTGCCAGCAGTTCTACGACCCAGTACTTC.

The table lists this clone with a count of one. The rearrangement joins TRBV2 to TRBJ1-2; D is possibly TRBD1 (6 bases). The CDR3 runs to 14 residues. Trimming removed 3 bases from V and 5 bases from J, with 13 bases in between. The germline CDR1 and CDR2 sequences are SNHLY and FYNNEI. CDR3 in DNA: TGTGCCAGCAGTGACAAAGGACAGACGTATGGCTACACCTTC. This encodes CASSDKGQTYGYTF. Supplemented by reference TRBV2 and TRBJ1-2, the full variable domain reads EPEVTQTPSHQVTQMGQEVILRCVPISNHLYFYWYRQILGQKVEFLVSFYNNEISEKSEIFDDQFSVERPDGSNFTLKIRSTKLEDSAMYFCASSDKGQTYGYTFGSGTRLTVV.

The V gene is TRBV7-9, the J gene TRBJ1-2; D is ambiguous. This CDR3 contains 14 residues. Trimming stripped 2 bases from V and 0 bases from J, with 7 bases between. The germline CDR1 and CDR2 sequences are SEHNR and FQNEAQ (reference sequence). The CDR3 region has the DNA TGTGCCAGCAGCTTAAAAGCCACTAACTATGGCTACACCTTC. It specifies CASSLKATNYGYTF.

This rearrangement joins TRBV2 to TRBJ2-6; no firm D call. Germline CDR1 and CDR2: SNHLY and FYNNEI. Trimming removed 6 bases at V and 3 bases at J, with 12 bases between. The CDR3 runs to 15 residues. CDR3 protein: CASSSGGGGANVLTF. CDR3 sequence (DNA): TGTGCCAGCAGCTCTGGCGGTGGTGGGGCCAACGTCCTGACTTTC.

The genes are TRBV2 and TRBJ2-2, with D perhaps matching TRBD2 (6 bases). The CDR3 has 14 amino acids. V dropped 5 bases and J dropped 5 bases, with 12 bases sitting between them. From germline, CDR1 is SNHLY and CDR2 FYNNEI. CDR3 DNA: TGTGCCAGCAGTATTCAGGGAGGAACCGGGGAGCTGTTTTTT. It yields the protein CASSIQGGTGELFF.

The chain couples TRBV2 to TRBJ2-5, with a weak D call TRBD2 (6 bases). Germline V gene lookup returns CDR1 SNHLY and CDR2 FYNNEI. Trimming left V 8 bases short and J 5 bases short, with 15 bases between. CDR3 length: 13 residues. The CDR3 sequence is CASRFVGGETQYF. The DNA for the CDR3 is TGTGCCAGCCGATTCGTGGGAGGCGAGACCCAGTACTTC.

The genes are TRBV5-6 and TRBJ2-2; tentatively, D is TRBD1 (6 bases). The CDR3 totals 15 residues. CDR1 SGHDT and CDR2 YYEEEE come from the germline V gene. Trimming stripped 4 bases from V and 1 base from J, with 11 bases between. This chain's CDR3 is CASSPLTGNTGELFF. CDR3 sequence (DNA): TGTGCCAGCAGCCCATTGACAGGGAACACCGGGGAGCTGTTTTTT.

This clone showed up just a few times. The rearrangement uses TRBV7-2 and TRBJ2-1; TRBD1 matches at 7 bases. With 5 bases clipped from V and 7 bases from J, the junction kept 5 bases outside the gene matches. The CDR3 runs to 13 residues. Germline CDR1 and CDR2: SGHTA and FQGNSA. CDR3 coding DNA: TGTGCCAGCAGCCGCACCAGGGGGAATGAGCAGTTCTTC. This encodes CASSRTRGNEQFF.

The chain combines TRBV30 with TRBJ2-5; 7 positions agree with TRBD1. This CDR3 spans 12 amino acids. Germline V gene lookup returns CDR1 GTSNPN and CDR2 SVGIG (reference sequence). V shed 7 bases, J shed 2 bases, and the junction held 4 bases outside the gene matches. The CDR3 DNA follows: TGTGCCTTACAGGGGAGTCAAGAGACCCAGTACTTC. Translating it yields CALQGSQETQYF.

The chain joins TRBV5-1 to TRBJ1-4, with D maybe TRBD1 (6 bases). Germline lookup yields CDR1 SGHRS and CDR2 YFSETQ. V was clipped by 4 bases and J by 8 bases, with 21 bases between them. The CDR3 is 16 residues long. The CDR3 loop reads CASSPTPQGSGEKLFF. CDR3 nucleotides: TGCGCCAGCAGCCCAACTCCACAGGGATCGGGGGAAAAACTGTTTTTT.

A few counts support this clone. The genes are TRBV9 and TRBJ2-2, with TRBD1 identical over 8 bases. J lost 4 bases, V lost 4 bases, and 9 bases had no gene match. The germline V gene encodes CDR1 SGDLS and CDR2 YYNGEE. This CDR3 comprises 16 residues. Here the CDR3 reads CASSSRIGTGTGELFF. DNA of the CDR3: TGTGCCAGCAGCTCTAGAATCGGGACAGGCACCGGGGAGCTGTTTTTT. Drawing the rest from reference TRBV9 and TRBJ2-2, the complete variable domain is DSGVTQTPKHLITATGQRVTLRCSPRSGDLSVYWYQQSLDQGLQFLIQYYNGEERAKGNILERFSAQQFPDLHSELNLSSLELGDSALYFCASSSRIGTGTGELFFGEGSRLTVL.

The CDR3 DNA reads TGTGCCAGCAGCTCAGGGGGATCGGGTCAGCCCCAGCATTTT. This encodes CASSSGGSGQPQHF. The chain is built from TRBV2 and TRBJ1-5; TRBD1 matches at 7 bases. CDR1 is SNHLY, CDR2 FYNNEI, per germline. The CDR3 runs to 14 residues. The V segment lost 6 bases and the J segment 6 bases; nucleotides outside the gene matches: 8. Combining the CDR3 with reference TRBV2 and TRBJ1-5 gives the whole variable domain EPEVTQTPSHQVTQMGQEVILRCVPISNHLYFYWYRQILGQKVEFLVSFYNNEISEKSEIFDDQFSVERPDGSNFTLKIRSTKLEDSAMYFCASSSGGSGQPQHFGDGTRLSIL.

As concerns this clone: Within the sample, other DNA sequences also encode this same CDR3. This sequence joins TRBV28 and TRBJ1-4; D gene uncertain. This CDR3 comprises 14 residues. The germline V and J ends were trimmed by 6 bases and 4 bases, with 12 bases remaining between them. Germline lookup yields CDR1 MDHEN and CDR2 SYDVKM. The CDR3 sequence is CASSSPVLNEKLFF. In nucleotides, the CDR3 is TGTGCCAGCAGCTCCCCGGTCCTTAATGAAAAACTGTTTTTT.

The V and J genes are TRBV15 and TRBJ2-5, with D maybe TRBD2 (6 bases). The germline gives CDR1 LNHNV, CDR2 YYDKDF (reference sequence). Trimming stripped 3 bases from V and 1 base from J, with 21 bases between. The CDR3 is 18 residues long. Here the CDR3 DNA reads TGTGCCACCAGCAGCGCTCTTGAACTAGCCGAACTCCAAGAGACCCAGTACTTC. Its translation: CATSSALELAELQETQYF.

The chain employs TRBV5-1 and TRBJ2-7; D is unclear. The CDR3 runs to 14 residues. Trimming left V 0 bases short and J 3 bases short, with 10 bases between. CDR1 is SGHRS, CDR2 YFSETQ, per germline. CDR3 sequence reads: CASSLGGSDYEQYV. CDR3 bases: TGCGCCAGCAGCTTGGGGGGATCTGACTACGAGCAGTACGTC.

The CDR3 region is CAWSKLSGFLGETQYF. DNA of the CDR3: TGTGCCTGGAGCAAATTGAGCGGGTTTTTAGGGGAGACCCAGTACTTC. The chain couples TRBV30 to TRBJ2-5, with a weak D call TRBD2 (6 bases). Deletions cut 3 bases from V and 5 bases from J, with 22 bases between. CDR1 and CDR2 (germline): GTSNPN, SVGIG (reference sequence). This CDR3 is 16 amino acids long.

The J gene is TRBJ2-7, the V gene TRBV5-6, with D tentatively TRBD1 (5 bases). V was clipped by 0 bases and J by 6 bases, with 16 bases between them. The CDR3 runs to 15 residues. The germline gives CDR1 SGHDT, CDR2 YYEEEE. The CDR3 region is CASSLVQVPLSEQYV. The CDR3 nucleotides read TGTGCCAGCAGCTTGGTACAGGTACCTCTCAGCGAGCAGTACGTC.

V usage is TRBV29-1 and J usage is TRBJ1-2; possibly TRBD1 for D (5 bases). CDR3 length: 12 amino acids. Germline lookup yields CDR1 SQVTM and CDR2 ANQGSEA. V lost 2 bases and J lost 4, with 8 bases in between. CDR3 sequence reads: CSVESRAYGYTF. The DNA of the CDR3 is TGCAGCGTTGAAAGCAGGGCCTATGGCTACACCTTC.

This clone was seen more than once but under ten times. The chain joins TRBV7-8 to TRBJ2-7; D possibly corresponds to TRBD1 (5 bases). Between the trimmed V and J ends, which lost 1 base and 2 bases, there was a span of 6 bases. Germline V gene sequence: CDR1 SGHVS, CDR2 FQNEAQ. The CDR3 loop spans 13 amino acids. CDR3 nucleotide sequence: TGTGCCAGCAGCTTAGGCAGGGCCTACGAGCAGTACGTC. Translation: CASSLGRAYEQYV.

The V call is TRBV11-2, the J call TRBJ2-1, with 8 bases aligning to TRBD2. There are 14 residues in the CDR3. Germline-derived CDR1 and CDR2 are SGHAT and FQNNGV. J lost 4 bases, V lost 4 bases, and 3 bases had no gene match. CDR3 residues: CASSYSGAYNEQFF. DNA of the CDR3: TGTGCCAGCAGCTATAGCGGGGCTTACAATGAGCAGTTCTTC. The whole variable domain, filled in from reference TRBV11-2 and TRBJ2-1, reads EAGVAQSPRYKIIEKRQSVAFWCNPISGHATLYWYQQILGQGPKLLIQFQNNGVVDDSQLPKDRFSAERLKGVDSTLKIQPAKLEDSAVYLCASSYSGAYNEQFFGPGTRLTVL.

This rearrangement joins TRBV30 to TRBJ1-6, with a possible D match to TRBD1 (5 bases). Deletions cut 6 bases from V and 7 bases from J, with 16 bases between. The CDR3 consists of 14 residues. Germline V gene sequence: CDR1 GTSNPN, CDR2 SVGIG (reference sequence). The DNA for the CDR3 is TGTGCCTGTTCCGCCGGGACTAGGAATTCACCCCTCCACTTT. Translating it yields CACSAGTRNSPLHF.

The rearrangement links TRBV5-1 to TRBJ2-3, with D possibly being TRBD2 (5 bases). Germline V gene lookup returns CDR1 SGHRS and CDR2 YFSETQ. This CDR3 contains 15 residues. V was clipped by 0 bases and J by 6 bases, with 14 bases between them. CDR3 sequence (DNA): TGCGCCAGCAGCTTGGCCCTGTTGACGGGGGATACGCAGTATTTT. Translated, it gives CASSLALLTGDTQYF.